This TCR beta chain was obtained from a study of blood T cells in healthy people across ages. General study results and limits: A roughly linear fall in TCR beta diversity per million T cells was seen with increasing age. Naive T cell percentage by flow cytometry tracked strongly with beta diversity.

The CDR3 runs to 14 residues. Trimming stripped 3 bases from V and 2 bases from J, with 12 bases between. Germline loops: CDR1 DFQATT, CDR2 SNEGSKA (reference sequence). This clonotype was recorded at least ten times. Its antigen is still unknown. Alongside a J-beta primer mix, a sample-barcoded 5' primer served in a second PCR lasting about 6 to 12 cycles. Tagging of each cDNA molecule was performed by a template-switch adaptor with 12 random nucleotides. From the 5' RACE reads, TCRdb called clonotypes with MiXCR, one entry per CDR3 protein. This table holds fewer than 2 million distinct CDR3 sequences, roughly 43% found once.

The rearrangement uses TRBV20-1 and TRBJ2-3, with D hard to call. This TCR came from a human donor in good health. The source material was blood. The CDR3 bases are TGCAGTGCTAGCACGCTTGCTAACACAGATACGCAGTATTTT. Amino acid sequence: CSASTLANTDTQYF.